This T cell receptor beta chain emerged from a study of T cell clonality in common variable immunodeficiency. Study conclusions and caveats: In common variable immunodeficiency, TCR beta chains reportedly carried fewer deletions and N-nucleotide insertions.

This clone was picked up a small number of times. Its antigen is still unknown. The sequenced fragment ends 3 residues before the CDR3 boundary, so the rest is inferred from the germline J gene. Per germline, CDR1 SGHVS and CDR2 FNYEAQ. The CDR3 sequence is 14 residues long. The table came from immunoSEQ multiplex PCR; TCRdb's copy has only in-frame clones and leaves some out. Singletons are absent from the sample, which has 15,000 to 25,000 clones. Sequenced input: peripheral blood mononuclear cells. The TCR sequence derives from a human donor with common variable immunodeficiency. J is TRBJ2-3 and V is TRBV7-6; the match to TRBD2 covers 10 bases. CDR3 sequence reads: CASSTLSTSGTQYF. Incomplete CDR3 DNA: TGTGCCAGCAGCACCCTTTCGACTAGCGGGACG.